Listed here are 25 T cell receptor beta chains from one sample, sequenced in a study of cytomegalovirus exposure and HLA in healthy donors. PCR primers comprised 60 Vbeta and 13 Jbeta primers. Only in-frame clones appear in the TCRdb table, and some are missing; sequencing was by immunoSEQ multiplex PCR. The table includes 100,000 or so clones, more than 75% detected once. Sequencing was carried out using PBMCs. These receptors were taken from a human donor in good health.

The V and J genes are TRBV19 and TRBJ2-5; 7 nucleotides agree with TRBD2. The CDR3 loop spans 15 amino acids. V lost 5 bases and J lost 2; bases outside the gene matches: 8. The germline V gene encodes CDR1 LNHDA and CDR2 SQIVND (reference sequence). In DNA form, the CDR3 reads TGTGCCAGTAGTTCGGGGGGACTGCAACAAGAGACCCAGTACTTC. Translation: CASSSGGLQQETQYF.

This rearrangement joins TRBV29-1 to TRBJ1-3; no reliable D call. The CDR3 has 11 amino acids. Trimming stripped 5 bases from V and 4 bases from J, with 6 bases between. Germline V gene data show CDR1 as SQVTM and CDR2 as ANQGSEA. The CDR3 reads CSVPQGNTIYF. DNA for the CDR3: TGCAGCGTTCCACAGGGAAACACCATATATTTT.

V is TRBV5-4 and J is TRBJ1-3; D possibly corresponds to TRBD1 (5 bases). Germline assignment: CDR1 SGHNT and CDR2 YYREEE (reference sequence). Deletions cut 3 bases from V and 1 base from J, with 11 bases between. The CDR3 consists of 15 residues. CDR3 sequence: CASSWTGGSGNTIYF. CDR3 nucleotides: TGTGCCAGCAGCTGGACCGGGGGTTCTGGAAACACCATATATTTT.

This chain joins TRBV6-4 and TRBJ1-1; perhaps TRBD1 as D (6 bases). Per the germline V gene, CDR1 is MRHNA and CDR2 is SNTAGT. The CDR3 is 13 residues long. Trimming cost V 7 bases and J 4 bases, with 13 bases left between them. The CDR3: CASTYRVGTEAFF. The CDR3 bases are TGTGCCAGCACCTACAGGGTTGGCACTGAAGCTTTCTTT.

The chain recombines TRBV7-2 with TRBJ2-2; possible D gene TRBD2, 5 bases. The CDR3 has 17 amino acids. The V and J ends lost 5 bases and 0 bases respectively, with 16 bases between them. Germline values: CDR1 SGHTA, CDR2 FQGNSA. CDR3 coding DNA: TGTGCCAGCAGCGATCGGCGGGCGAACCCGAACACCGGGGAGCTGTTTTTT. This gives the protein CASSDRRANPNTGELFF. Drawing the rest from reference TRBV7-2 and TRBJ2-2, the complete variable domain is GAGVSQSPSNKVTEKGKDVELRCDPISGHTALYWYRQSLGQGLEFLIYFQGNSAPDKSGLPSDRFSAERTGGSVSTLTIQRTQQEDSAVYLCASSDRRANPNTGELFFGEGSRLTVL.

The V gene is TRBV7-6, the J gene TRBJ2-5, with TRBD1 matching 8 bases. The CDR3 extends over 15 amino acids. Looked up from germline, CDR1 is SGHVS and CDR2 is FNYEAQ. V trimming: 4 bases; J trimming: 6 bases; junction bases outside the gene matches: 10. CDR3 loop: CASSSGRGREKTQYF. CDR3 nucleotides: TGTGCCAGCAGCTCCGGCAGGGGGCGCGAGAAGACCCAGTACTTC. The variable domain in full, with the rest retrieved from reference TRBV7-6 and TRBJ2-5, is GAGVSQSPRYKVTKRGQDVALRCDPISGHVSLYWYRQALGQGPEFLTYFNYEAQQDKSGLPNDRFSAERPEGSISTLTIQRTEQRDSAMYRCASSSGRGREKTQYFGPGTRLLVL.

A single count supports this clone. The chain is built from TRBV7-3 and TRBJ2-1; 7 bases match TRBD2. The CDR3 covers 18 residues. V trimming: 2 bases; J trimming: 3 bases; junction bases outside the gene matches: 13. Germline-derived CDR1 and CDR2 are SGHTA and FQGTGA. CDR3 in amino acids: CASSLAPPLADFYNEQFF. CDR3 DNA: TGTGCCAGCAGCTTAGCCCCTCCTCTAGCGGACTTCTACAATGAGCAGTTCTTC.

The chain is built from TRBV14 and TRBJ2-1; 7 bases align to TRBD2. This CDR3 spans 13 amino acids. V dropped 4 bases and J dropped 5; count of bases not matched to a gene: 2. The germline gives CDR1 SGHDN, CDR2 FVKESK. As DNA, the CDR3 is TGTGCCAGCAGCCCGGGACTACACAATGAGCAGTTCTTC. As protein: CASSPGLHNEQFF.

The genes are TRBV4-2 and TRBJ2-5; 14 bases are shared with TRBD2. J lost 4 bases, V lost 3 bases, and 7 bases had no gene match. The CDR3 is 17 amino acids. Germline assignment: CDR1 LGHNA and CDR2 YNFKEQ. Here the CDR3 reads CASSQGGTSGGLETQYF. The CDR3 DNA follows: TGTGCCAGCAGCCAGGGGGGGACTAGCGGGGGCTTAGAGACCCAGTACTTC.

CDR3 in DNA: TGTGCCACCAGCTCCCCTAGGAGGGGTTGGGATCAAGATACGCAGTATTTT. Amino acid sequence: CATSSPRRGWDQDTQYF. V is TRBV15 and J is TRBJ2-3, with a tentative D call TRBD2 (6 bases). Trimming took 5 bases from V and 5 from J, leaving 23 bases between them. There are 17 residues in the CDR3. Germline V gene sequence: CDR1 LNHNV, CDR2 YYDKDF (reference sequence).

V usage is TRBV5-1 and J usage is TRBJ1-2; D unclear. In germline, CDR1 is SGHRS, CDR2 YFSETQ. The germline V and J ends were trimmed by 0 bases and 0 bases, with 9 bases remaining between them. This CDR3 comprises 15 residues. The CDR3 sequence: CASSLEQRANYGYTF. The CDR3 nucleotides read TGCGCCAGCAGCTTGGAACAGAGAGCTAACTATGGCTACACCTTC.

The sample holds one count of this clone. This chain connects TRBV7-3 to TRBJ1-1; TRBD1 might be the D (5 bases). This CDR3 region has 13 residues. V dropped 3 bases and J dropped 1 base, with 6 bases sitting between them. Germline V gene sequence: CDR1 SGHTA, CDR2 FQGTGA. Here the CDR3 DNA reads TGTGCCAGCAGCTTTCAGGGGAACACTGAAGCTTTCTTT. The encoded protein is CASSFQGNTEAFF.

This clone was observed once. This chain joins TRBV2 and TRBJ2-1, with D perhaps TRBD2 (5 bases). V was shortened by 6 bases and J by 3 bases, with 15 bases between the two germline ends. From germline, CDR1 is SNHLY and CDR2 FYNNEI. The CDR3 is 15 residues long. This CDR3 is CASRSDLTVYNEQFF. The CDR3 DNA sequence: TGTGCCAGCAGATCGGACTTGACCGTCTACAATGAGCAGTTCTTC.

The chain combines TRBV29-1 with TRBJ2-5, with a tentative D call TRBD2 (6 bases). The J call could be wrong; TRBJ2-7 is a better fit for the DNA end. CDR1 is SQVTM and CDR2 is ANQGSEA in the germline V gene. The CDR3 extends over 15 amino acids. The chain's CDR3 is CSVEVGAGTSYEQYF. DNA for the CDR3: TGCAGCGTTGAAGTAGGGGCGGGAACTTCCTACGAGCAGTACTTC.

The chain joins TRBV15 to TRBJ1-5; unclear D gene. Germline V gives CDR1 LNHNV, CDR2 YYDKDF (reference sequence). The CDR3 is 16 amino acids. V was shortened by 0 bases and J by 8 bases, with 17 bases between the two germline ends. This CDR3 reads CATSRDRSRNQEPQHF. CDR3 coding DNA: TGTGCCACCAGCAGAGATCGTTCTCGGAATCAGGAGCCCCAGCATTTT.

CDR3 in amino acids: CASSYSDPSDEQYF. The CDR3 coding sequence is TGTGCCAGCAGCTACAGTGACCCCAGCGACGAGCAGTACTTC. The chain employs TRBV6-5 and TRBJ2-7; the D is unclear. Germline V gene data show CDR1 as MNHEY and CDR2 as SVGAGI. This CDR3 is 14 amino acids long. The V end was cut by 6 bases, the J end by 5 bases, with 17 bases between.

V and J are TRBV9 and TRBJ2-1; D possibly corresponds to TRBD2 (5 bases). The CDR3 contains 14 residues. The ends were cut back, 7 bases at V and 2 bases at J, with 13 bases in the middle. Germline CDR1 reads SGDLS; CDR2 reads YYNGEE. The CDR3 nucleotides read TGTGCCAGCGGAGGACCCGGAGCCTACAATGAGCAGTTCTTC. It translates to CASGGPGAYNEQFF.

This clone was recorded a few times. The V gene is TRBV5-1, the J gene TRBJ1-1; D ambiguous. Trimming cost V 0 bases and J 8 bases, with 14 bases left between them. This CDR3 has 14 amino acids. CDR1 and CDR2 (germline): SGHRS, YFSETQ. The CDR3, as DNA: TGCGCCAGCAGCTTGGCCGGCCAGGCGGGGGAAGCTTTCTTT. Encoded protein: CASSLAGQAGEAFF.

This chain uses TRBV27 with TRBJ2-5; 8 bases align to TRBD1. The end of the DNA aligns better with TRBJ2-7, so the J call may be wrong. The CDR3 totals 13 residues. Germline lookup yields CDR1 MNHEY and CDR2 SMNVEV (reference sequence). Written as DNA, the CDR3 is TGTGCCAGCAGTTTCGACAGGGGCTACGAGCAGTACTTC. Translating it yields CASSFDRGYEQYF.

This clone was seen only a few times. This chain connects TRBV19 to TRBJ2-3; D remains unclear. Germline lookup yields CDR1 LNHDA and CDR2 SQIVND (reference sequence). Between the trimmed V and J ends, which lost 1 base and 0 bases, there was a span of 5 bases. The CDR3 extends over 14 amino acids. CDR3 loop: CASSIARSTDTQYF. The DNA of the CDR3 is TGTGCCAGTAGTATAGCCAGAAGCACAGATACGCAGTATTTT.

This clone was detected only a few times. The chain combines TRBV19 with TRBJ1-1; tentative D call: TRBD1 (6 bases). The CDR3 is 13 amino acids. V lost 6 bases to trimming and J lost 2 bases, with 10 bases between them. Germline V CDR1 and CDR2: LNHDA, SQIVND (reference sequence). CDR3 coding DNA: TGTGCCAGTAGCCCCGGGACAAACACTGAAGCTTTCTTT. Translation: CASSPGTNTEAFF.

V is TRBV6-5 and J is TRBJ2-5; 9 bases fit TRBD1. The germline gives CDR1 MNHEY, CDR2 SVGAGI. V trimming: 6 bases; J trimming: 5 bases; junction bases outside the gene matches: 7. The CDR3 runs to 14 residues. CDR3 sequence (DNA): TGTGCCAGCAGCACAGGACAGGGGAGGGAGACCCAGTACTTC. Its translation is CASSTGQGRETQYF.

The rearrangement links TRBV15 to TRBJ2-3; 7 nucleotides line up with TRBD2. This CDR3 comprises 16 residues. CDR1 and CDR2 (germline): LNHNV, YYDKDF (reference sequence). V lost 8 bases to trimming and J lost 2 bases; unmatched junction nucleotides: 13. This chain's CDR3 is CATDSGEGPFTDTQYF. In DNA form, the CDR3 reads TGTGCCACCGACTCCGGGGAGGGACCCTTCACAGATACGCAGTATTTT.

The chain couples TRBV7-2 to TRBJ2-3; 8 positions agree with TRBD2. After removal of 5 bases from V and 3 bases from J, the junction contained 13 bases not matched to a gene. This CDR3 contains 17 residues. Germline V lookup: CDR1 SGHTA, CDR2 FQGNSA. The DNA for the CDR3 is TGTGCCAGCAGCCCCTCGGGACTAGTAGCCCGGACAGATACGCAGTATTTT. Translation gives CASSPSGLVARTDTQYF.

This chain links TRBV11-2 with TRBJ1-2; D possibly corresponds to TRBD1 (5 bases). CDR3 length equals 13 residues. Trimming removed 1 base from V and 6 bases from J, with 9 bases in between. Per the germline V gene, CDR1 is SGHAT and CDR2 is FQNNGV. In DNA form, the CDR3 reads TGTGCCAGCAGCTTAGGGGGACTTAATGGCTACACCTTC. It yields the protein CASSLGGLNGYTF.